The 21 T cell receptor beta chains below all came from one sample that was sequenced in a study of cytomegalovirus exposure and HLA in healthy donors. PCR involved 60 Vbeta and 13 Jbeta primers. Only in-frame clones appear in the TCRdb table, and some are missing; sequencing was by immunoSEQ multiplex PCR. This table holds about 160,000 clones, approximately 80% found once. Material: PBMCs. The source is a boy aged 2 to 9 in good health and CMV-seronegative.

V usage is TRBV30 and J usage is TRBJ2-5; 7 nucleotides line up with TRBD1. Gene TRBJ2-7 matches the end of the DNA better, so the J call may be wrong. The CDR3 is 12 amino acids. Germline CDR1 is GTSNPN and CDR2 is SVGIG (reference sequence). For the CDR3, the DNA is TGTGCCTGTCGGGACAGCGGCTACGAGCAGTACTTC. It codes for CACRDSGYEQYF.

The chain couples TRBV7-2 to TRBJ2-1; 12 nucleotides line up with TRBD2. This CDR3 contains 18 residues. V was pared by 6 bases and J by 1 base, with 10 bases of the junction left unmatched. Germline CDR1 and CDR2: SGHTA and FQGNSA. The CDR3 sequence: CASRVASGGAWSYNEQFF. CDR3 in DNA: TGTGCCAGCAGAGTAGCTAGCGGGGGGGCCTGGTCCTACAATGAGCAGTTCTTC.

The chain employs TRBV4-2 and TRBJ2-7; D is possibly TRBD1 (6 bases). V dropped 0 bases and J dropped 4 bases, with 13 bases sitting between them. Germline V gene data show CDR1 as LGHNA and CDR2 as YNFKEQ. This CDR3 region has 15 residues. The CDR3 DNA reads as TGTGCCAGCAGCCAAGAAATACAGGGTGGTTACGAGCAGTACTTC. Translating gives CASSQEIQGGYEQYF.

This clone was observed a single time. The chain links TRBV19 to TRBJ2-1; 8 nucleotides agree with TRBD2. The CDR3 extends over 13 amino acids. The junction had 4 bases not matched to a gene; V was cut back by 7 bases and J by 5 bases. Germline V gives CDR1 LNHDA, CDR2 SQIVND (reference sequence). This CDR3 is CASKLAENNEQFF. The CDR3 DNA reads TGTGCCAGTAAACTAGCGGAAAACAATGAGCAGTTCTTC.

This chain connects TRBV29-1 to TRBJ2-5; possible D gene TRBD1, 6 bases. The tail of the sequence fits TRBJ2-7 better, so the J call may be wrong. In germline, CDR1 is SQVTM, CDR2 ANQGSEA. This CDR3 contains 14 residues. In DNA, the CDR3 is TGCAGCGTCGTTCAGGGGCCGAGCTCCTACGAGCAGTACTTC. Amino acids: CSVVQGPSSYEQYF.

The V call is TRBV29-1, the J call TRBJ2-7; tentative D call: TRBD1 (5 bases). Deletions cut 7 bases from V and 1 base from J, with 14 bases between. CDR3 size: 13 residues. CDR1 and CDR2 from the germline V gene are SQVTM and ANQGSEA. This chain's CDR3 is CSALQAGSYEQYF. The CDR3 DNA reads TGCAGCGCCCTCCAGGCAGGGTCCTACGAGCAGTACTTC.

The rearrangement uses TRBV12-5 and TRBJ1-1, with a weak D call TRBD1 (5 bases). Germline CDR1 reads LGHNT; CDR2 reads FRNRAP. Trimming removed 2 bases from V and 1 base from J, with 11 bases in between. The CDR3 consists of 15 residues. In DNA form, the CDR3 reads TGTGCTAGTGGTTTGCCGACGGGGGAGAACACTGAAGCTTTCTTT. Protein product: CASGLPTGENTEAFF.

This clone was picked up a small number of times. The chain recombines TRBV14 with TRBJ1-2, with a tentative D call TRBD1 (6 bases). Germline-derived CDR1 and CDR2 are SGHDN and FVKESK. There are 12 residues in the CDR3. V gave up 5 bases and J gave up 7 bases, with 11 bases separating them. Here the CDR3 DNA reads TGTGCCAGCAGCACAGGGTTTACTGGCTACACCTTC. It translates to CASSTGFTGYTF.

This chain uses TRBV5-1 with TRBJ1-1; possibly TRBD1 for D (5 bases). Between the trimmed V and J ends, which lost 0 bases and 1 base, there was a span of 13 bases. Per the germline V gene, CDR1 is SGHRS and CDR2 is YFSETQ. This CDR3 contains 16 residues. CDR3 DNA: TGCGCCAGCAGCTTGGGCGGGGCCCCTTGGAACACTGAAGCTTTCTTT. This encodes CASSLGGAPWNTEAFF.

The chain has TRBV4-3 and TRBJ1-6, with TRBD1 as a possible D gene (6 bases). The germline V gene has CDR1 LGHNA and CDR2 YSLEER. V lost 0 bases and J lost 10, with 13 bases in between. CDR3 length: 15 residues. CDR3 in amino acids: CASSQDQGYGSPLHF. The CDR3 region has the DNA TGCGCCAGCAGCCAAGATCAGGGGTATGGGTCACCCCTCCACTTT.

This clone was found once. The germline gene is not matched at one end of the junction; a read error may be the cause. V gene TRBV11-2 combines with J gene TRBJ2-7, with TRBD2 as a possible D gene (5 bases). This CDR3 contains 13 residues. CDR1 SGHAT and CDR2 FQNNGV come from the germline V gene. The CDR3 sequence: CASSLDRTSKVVF. The CDR3 nucleotides are TGTGCCAGCAGCTTAGATAGGACTTCCAAGGTGGTCTTC.

The chain uses TRBV5-7 and TRBJ2-7; no clear D gene. TRBV5-7 is an ORF; its function is uncertain. This CDR3 contains 15 residues. The V end lost 0 bases, the J end lost 2 bases, and 12 bases lay between the germline ends. CDR3 sequence: CASSLGPGRPYEQYV. The CDR3 DNA reads as TGTGCCAGCAGCTTGGGGCCCGGCAGGCCCTACGAGCAGTACGTC.

The genes are TRBV9 and TRBJ2-7, with 7 bases fitting TRBD2. CDR3 length: 13 amino acids. J lost 6 bases, V lost 0 bases, and 3 bases had no gene match. Germline loops: CDR1 SGDLS, CDR2 YYNGEE. CDR3 nucleotides: TGTGCCAGCAGCGTAGGAGTAGCGGGCGAGCAGTACTTC. Translated: CASSVGVAGEQYF.

The count of this clone is one. The chain recombines TRBV27 with TRBJ2-3; 9 bases are a match to TRBD2. CDR1 MNHEY and CDR2 SMNVEV come from the germline V gene (reference sequence). The CDR3 loop spans 17 amino acids. V lost 6 bases, J lost 1 base, and 11 bases stayed unmatched. The CDR3 nucleotides are TGTGCCAGCAGCGACCGTGTAGCGGGAGACCGCACAGATACGCAGTATTTT. It codes for CASSDRVAGDRTDTQYF.

The rearrangement uses TRBV23-1 and TRBJ2-5; 9 positions agree with TRBD2. TRBV23-1 is treated as an ORF (open reading frame) with a function not yet certain. The CDR3 is 17 amino acids. V lost 0 bases to trimming and J lost 5 bases; unmatched junction nucleotides: 10. CDR3 nucleotides: TGCGCCAGCAGTCAATCCATTGATAGCGGGGGTGGGGAGACCCAGTACTTC. It is translated as CASSQSIDSGGGETQYF.

This sequence joins TRBV5-6 and TRBJ2-7, with 10 bases that match TRBD1. Germline CDR1 reads SGHDT; CDR2 reads YYEEEE. This CDR3 is built from 12 residues. The J segment lost 4 bases and the V segment lost 9 bases, leaving 4 bases of the junction unmatched. The DNA for the CDR3 is TGTGCCACCGGGACAGGGGCGTACGAGCAGTACTTC. Translating gives CATGTGAYEQYF.

The chain employs TRBV30 and TRBJ2-7; 10 nucleotides match TRBD2. Germline loops: CDR1 GTSNPN, CDR2 SVGIG (reference sequence). The trim removed 5 bases at V and 0 bases at J, leaving 1 base unmatched. The CDR3 loop spans 13 amino acids. The CDR3 is CAWGTSVSYEQYF. The CDR3 DNA is TGTGCCTGGGGGACTAGCGTCTCCTACGAGCAGTACTTC.

The CDR3 DNA follows: TGCGCCAGCAGCCTAGGTAGCTTAATATGGTTCTTC. Its protein product is CASSLGSLIWFF. The J gene is TRBJ2-1, the V gene TRBV5-1, with D hard to call. The germline V gene has CDR1 SGHRS and CDR2 YFSETQ. The CDR3 is 12 amino acids. The V end lost 4 bases, the J end lost 15 bases, and 17 bases lay between the germline ends.

CDR3 coding DNA: TGTGCCAGCAGCGGGACTAGCGGTAGGGAGACCCAGTACTTC. Its protein product is CASSGTSGRETQYF. This sequence joins TRBV2 and TRBJ2-5; 11 bases agree with TRBD2. This CDR3 is 14 amino acids long. Unmatched junction bases numbered 5, after V lost 6 bases and J lost 5 bases. Germline CDR1 SNHLY, CDR2 FYNNEI.

The J gene is TRBJ1-4, the V gene TRBV6-5, with TRBD1 as a possible D gene (5 bases). Trimming shortened V by 5 bases and J by 4 bases, and 11 bases separated the two germline ends. The CDR3 spans 14 residues. From germline, CDR1 is MNHEY and CDR2 SVGAGI. The CDR3 nucleotides read TGTGCCAGCAGTGCAGACAGCGTTAATGAAAAACTGTTTTTT. Protein product: CASSADSVNEKLFF.

The chain is built from TRBV25-1 and TRBJ1-1; D is undetermined. Germline values: CDR1 MGHDK, CDR2 SYGVNS. Trimming took 3 bases from V and 4 from J, leaving 9 bases between them. This CDR3 has 13 residues. The CDR3 DNA reads TGTGCCAGCAGTGAGTTGTCGGGCACTGAAGCTTTCTTT. Amino acids: CASSELSGTEAFF.